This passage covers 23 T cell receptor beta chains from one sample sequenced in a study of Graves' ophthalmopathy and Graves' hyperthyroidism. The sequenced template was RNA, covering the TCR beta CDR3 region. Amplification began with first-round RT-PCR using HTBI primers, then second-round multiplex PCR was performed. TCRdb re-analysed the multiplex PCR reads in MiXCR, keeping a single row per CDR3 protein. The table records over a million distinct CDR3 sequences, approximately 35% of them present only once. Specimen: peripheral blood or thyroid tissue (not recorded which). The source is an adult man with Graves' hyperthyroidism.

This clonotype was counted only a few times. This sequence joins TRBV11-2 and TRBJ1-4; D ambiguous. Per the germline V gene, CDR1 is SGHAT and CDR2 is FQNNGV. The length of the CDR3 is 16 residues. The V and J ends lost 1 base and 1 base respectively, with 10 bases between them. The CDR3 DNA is TGTGCCAGCAGCTTAGGGGTTCGGAGAACTAATGAAAAACTGTTTTTT. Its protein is CASSLGVRRTNEKLFF.

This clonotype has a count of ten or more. Here the CDR3 reads CASSSTGGTSYEQYF. For the CDR3, the DNA is TGCGCCAGCAGTTCGACAGGGGGCACGTCCTACGAGCAGTACTTC. This chain links TRBV5-1 with TRBJ2-7, with 10 nucleotides matching TRBD1. V was clipped by 5 bases and J by 1 base; unmatched bases: 6. The CDR3 loop spans 15 amino acids. Germline CDR1 reads SGHRS; CDR2 reads YFSETQ.

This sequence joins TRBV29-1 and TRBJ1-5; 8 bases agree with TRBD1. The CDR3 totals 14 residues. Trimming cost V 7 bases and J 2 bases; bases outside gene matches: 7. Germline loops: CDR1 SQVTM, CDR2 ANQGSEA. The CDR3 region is CSAWDRQGNQPQHF. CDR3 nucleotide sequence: TGCAGCGCCTGGGACAGGCAGGGCAATCAGCCCCAGCATTTT.

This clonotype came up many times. CDR3 DNA: TGTGCCACCAGTGTTACAGGGGGCGAAAGCACCGGGGAGCTGTTTTTT. As protein: CATSVTGGESTGELFF. The genes are TRBV24-1 and TRBJ2-2; 9 bases fit TRBD1. J was trimmed by 4 bases and V by 5 bases; bases with no gene match: 7. The CDR3 loop spans 16 amino acids. Germline V gene lookup returns CDR1 KGHDR and CDR2 SFDVKD.

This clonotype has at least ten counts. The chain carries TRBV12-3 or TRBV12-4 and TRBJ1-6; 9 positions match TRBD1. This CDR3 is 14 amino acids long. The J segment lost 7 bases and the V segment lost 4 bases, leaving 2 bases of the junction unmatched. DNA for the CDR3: TGTGCCAGCAGTTGGGGACAGGGAAATTCACCCCTCCACTTT. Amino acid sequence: CASSWGQGNSPLHF.

The CDR3 region has the DNA TGTGCCAGCAGCCTCGTGAAACGAGGGGGGCGAAAAGGGGGTGGCTACACCTTC. Translated, it gives CASSLVKRGGRKGGGYTF. This chain joins TRBV7-2 and TRBJ1-2; perhaps TRBD1 as D (6 bases). Germline lookup yields CDR1 SGHTA and CDR2 FQGNSA. This CDR3 spans 18 amino acids. V dropped 5 bases and J dropped 7 bases, with 29 bases sitting between them.

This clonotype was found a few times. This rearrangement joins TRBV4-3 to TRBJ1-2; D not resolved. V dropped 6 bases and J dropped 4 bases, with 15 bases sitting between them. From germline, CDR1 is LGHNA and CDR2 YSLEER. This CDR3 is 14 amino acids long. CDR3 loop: CASSQTDTAYGYTF. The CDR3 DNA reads TGCGCCAGCAGTCAGACCGACACAGCCTATGGCTACACCTTC.

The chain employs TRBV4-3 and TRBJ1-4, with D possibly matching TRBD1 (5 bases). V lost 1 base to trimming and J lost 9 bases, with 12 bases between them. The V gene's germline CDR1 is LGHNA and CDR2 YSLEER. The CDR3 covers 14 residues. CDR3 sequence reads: CASSQAGQGQKLFF. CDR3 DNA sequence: TGCGCCAGCAGCCAAGCTGGCCAGGGTCAAAAACTGTTTTTT.

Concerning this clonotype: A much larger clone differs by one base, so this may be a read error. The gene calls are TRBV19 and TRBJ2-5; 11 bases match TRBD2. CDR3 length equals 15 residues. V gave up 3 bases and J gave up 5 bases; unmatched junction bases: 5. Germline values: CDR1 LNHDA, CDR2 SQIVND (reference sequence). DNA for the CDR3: TGTGCCAGTAGTATTCGACCTAGCGGGGGGGAGACCCAGTACTTC. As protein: CASSIRPSGGETQYF. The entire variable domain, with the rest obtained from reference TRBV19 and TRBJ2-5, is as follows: DGGITQSPKYLFRKEGQNVTLSCEQNLNHDAMYWYRQDPGQGLRLIYYSQIVNDFQKGDIAEGYSVSREKKESFPLTVTSAQKNPTAFYLCASSIRPSGGETQYFGPGTRLLVL.

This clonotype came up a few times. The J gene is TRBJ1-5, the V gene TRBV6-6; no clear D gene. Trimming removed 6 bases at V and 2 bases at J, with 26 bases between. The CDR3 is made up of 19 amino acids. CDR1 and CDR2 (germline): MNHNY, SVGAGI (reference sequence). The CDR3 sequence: CASSQSSWSHLGGNQPQHF. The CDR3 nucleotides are TGTGCCAGCAGCCAATCCAGTTGGTCGCACCTAGGAGGCAATCAGCCCCAGCATTTT.

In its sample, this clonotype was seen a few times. CDR3 amino acids: CASSMAVCGYTF. CDR3 in DNA: TGTGCCAGCAGTATGGCAGTCTGTGGCTACACCTTC. The chain uses TRBV12-3 or TRBV12-4 and TRBJ1-2, with D uncertain. V lost 5 bases and J lost 7, with 11 bases in between. This CDR3 has 12 amino acids.

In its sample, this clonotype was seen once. The CDR3 sequence: CATTSGSHEQYF. The CDR3 DNA reads TGTGCGACGACTAGTGGGTCTCACGAGCAGTACTTC. This sequence joins TRBV10-3 and TRBJ2-7, with a possible D match to TRBD2 (6 bases). Germline V CDR1 and CDR2: ENHRY, SYGVKD. The CDR3 contains 12 residues.

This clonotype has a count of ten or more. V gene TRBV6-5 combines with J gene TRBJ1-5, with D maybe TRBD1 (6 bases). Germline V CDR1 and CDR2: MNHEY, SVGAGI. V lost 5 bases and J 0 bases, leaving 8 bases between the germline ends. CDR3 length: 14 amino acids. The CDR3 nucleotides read TGTGCCAGCAGTCACAGGGCTAGCAATCAGCCCCAGCATTTT. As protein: CASSHRASNQPQHF.

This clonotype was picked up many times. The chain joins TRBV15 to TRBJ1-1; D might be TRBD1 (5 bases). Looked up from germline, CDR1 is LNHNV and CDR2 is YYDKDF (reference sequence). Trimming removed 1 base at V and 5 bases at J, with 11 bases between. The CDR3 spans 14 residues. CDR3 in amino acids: CATSRAQAGTEAFF. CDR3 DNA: TGTGCCACCAGCAGAGCACAGGCCGGGACTGAAGCTTTCTTT.

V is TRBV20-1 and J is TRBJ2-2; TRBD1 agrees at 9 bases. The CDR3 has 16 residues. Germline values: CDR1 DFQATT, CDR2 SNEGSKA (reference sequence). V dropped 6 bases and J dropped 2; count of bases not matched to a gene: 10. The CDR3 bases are TGCAGTGCCTCGATGACAGGGGGAGGAAACACCGGGGAGCTGTTTTTT. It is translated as CSASMTGGGNTGELFF.

CDR3: CASSSMARGWNLREQYF. CDR3 DNA: TGTGCCAGCAGCTCCATGGCGCGGGGGTGGAACCTACGGGAGCAGTACTTC. The chain joins TRBV7-2 to TRBJ2-7, with 7 bases lining up with TRBD2. This CDR3 has 17 residues. Germline CDR1 is SGHTA and CDR2 is FQGNSA. The V and J ends lost 4 bases and 7 bases, in that order; junction bases with no gene match: 19.

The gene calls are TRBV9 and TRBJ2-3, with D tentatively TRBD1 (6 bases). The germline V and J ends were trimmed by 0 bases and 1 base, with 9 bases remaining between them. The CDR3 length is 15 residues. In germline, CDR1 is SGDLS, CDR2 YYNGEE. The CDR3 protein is CASSVEGGGTDTQYF. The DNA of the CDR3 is TGTGCCAGCAGCGTAGAAGGGGGAGGCACAGATACGCAGTATTTT.

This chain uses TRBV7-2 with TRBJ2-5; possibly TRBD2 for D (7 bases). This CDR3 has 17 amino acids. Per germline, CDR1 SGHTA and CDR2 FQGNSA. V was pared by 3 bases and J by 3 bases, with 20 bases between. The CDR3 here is CASSLGGRTEFKETQYF. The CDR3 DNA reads TGTGCCAGCAGCTTGGGGGGGCGCACAGAATTTAAAGAGACCCAGTACTTC.

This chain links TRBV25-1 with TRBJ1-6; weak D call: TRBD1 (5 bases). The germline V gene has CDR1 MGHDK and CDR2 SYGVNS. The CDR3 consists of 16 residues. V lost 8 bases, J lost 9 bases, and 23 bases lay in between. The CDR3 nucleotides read TGTGCCAGCCAAAGGTTCCGAAGCAGGGACCCTTCACCCCTCCACTTT. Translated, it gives CASQRFRSRDPSPLHF.

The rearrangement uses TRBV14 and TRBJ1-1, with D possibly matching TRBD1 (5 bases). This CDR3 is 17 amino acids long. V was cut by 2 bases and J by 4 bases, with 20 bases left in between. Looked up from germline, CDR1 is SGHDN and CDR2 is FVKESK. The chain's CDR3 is CASSQPGRGDQRTEAFF. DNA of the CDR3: TGTGCCAGCAGCCAACCTGGGCGTGGGGACCAGCGCACTGAAGCTTTCTTT.

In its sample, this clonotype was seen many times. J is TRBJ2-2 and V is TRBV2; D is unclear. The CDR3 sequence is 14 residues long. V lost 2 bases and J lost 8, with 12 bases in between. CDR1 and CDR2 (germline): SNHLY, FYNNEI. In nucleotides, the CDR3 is TGTGCCAGCAGTGAAAACGGGCCCAGAGGGGAGCTGTTTTTT. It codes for CASSENGPRGELFF. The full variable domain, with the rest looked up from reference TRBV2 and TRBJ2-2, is EPEVTQTPSHQVTQMGQEVILRCVPISNHLYFYWYRQILGQKVEFLVSFYNNEISEKSEIFDDQFSVERPDGSNFTLKIRSTKLEDSAMYFCASSENGPRGELFFGEGSRLTVL.

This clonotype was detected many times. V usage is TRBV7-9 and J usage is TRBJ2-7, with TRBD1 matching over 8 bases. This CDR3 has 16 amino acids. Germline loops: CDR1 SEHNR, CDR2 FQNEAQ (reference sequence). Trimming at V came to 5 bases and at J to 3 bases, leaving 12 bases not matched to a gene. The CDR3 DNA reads TGTGCCAGCAGCCGAATTGCGCAGGGGGCTTACTACGAGCAGTACTTC. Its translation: CASSRIAQGAYYEQYF.

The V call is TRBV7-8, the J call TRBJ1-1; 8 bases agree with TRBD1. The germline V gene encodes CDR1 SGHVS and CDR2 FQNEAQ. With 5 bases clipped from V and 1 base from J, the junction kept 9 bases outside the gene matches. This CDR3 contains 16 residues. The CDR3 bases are TGTGCCAGCAGCCCGGGACAGGCACCGGGGAACACTGAAGCTTTCTTT. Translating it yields CASSPGQAPGNTEAFF. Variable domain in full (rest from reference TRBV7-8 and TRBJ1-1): GAGVSQSPRYKVAKRGQDVALRCDPISGHVSLFWYQQALGQGPEFLTYFQNEAQLDKSGLPSDRFFAERPEGSVSTLKIQRTQQEDSAVYLCASSPGQAPGNTEAFFGQGTRLTVV.